Listed below are T cell receptor beta chains from one sample, sequenced in a study of beta chain features in type 1 diabetes. Sequencing was performed with immunoSEQ multiplex PCR; in TCRdb, only in-frame clones are kept and a portion is missing. The top ten clones hold 1.3% to 1.5% of a sample with more than 130,000 clones, around 7% of them seen once. Material: central memory CD4+ T cells from blood. Every receptor here comes from a woman between 25 and 40 years old in good health. CDR3s include the opening cysteine and the closing phenylalanine or tryptophan. A D gene is named only where the DNA matches it firmly. Where a row states a size, it is once, few, many or the class of an expanded clone; other rows omit it.

D gene: TRBD2
J gene: TRBJ2-3
clone size: .
V gene: TRBV10-3
CDR3 DNA: TGTGCCATCAGTGAGGGGCTAGCGGGAGTTACTAGCACAGATACGCAGTATTTT
CDR3 protein: CAISEGLAGVTSTDTQYF

D gene: .
J gene: TRBJ2-1
clone size: .
V gene: TRBV9
CDR3 DNA: TGTGCCAGCAGCGCCCGGACTGCGAGTGAGCAGTTCTTC
CDR3 protein: CASSARTASEQFF

D gene: .
J gene: TRBJ2-5
clone size: few
V gene: TRBV18
CDR3 DNA: TGTGCCAGCTCACCCGGAGGTTTGGAGACCCAGTACTTC
CDR3 protein: CASSPGGLETQYF

D gene: .
J gene: TRBJ1-1
clone size: .
V gene: TRBV2
CDR3 DNA: TGTGCCAGCAGTGGGACAACAGAAGCTTTCTTT
CDR3 protein: CASSGTTEAFF

D gene: TRBD2
J gene: TRBJ2-2
clone size: .
V gene: TRBV7-9
CDR3 DNA: TGTGCCAGCAGCTTAGGCAGCGGGAGTGCCGGGGAGCTGTTTTTT
CDR3 protein: CASSLGSGSAGELFF

D gene: .
J gene: TRBJ2-1
clone size: many
V gene: TRBV7-9
CDR3 DNA: TGTGCCAGCAGACCTACAGGCCTCGGAGATGAGCAGTTCTTC
CDR3 protein: CASRPTGLGDEQFF

D gene: .
J gene: TRBJ2-1
clone size: .
V gene: TRBV7-3
CDR3 DNA: TGTGCCAGCAGCCCGGGGAGTAAGCAGTTCTTC
CDR3 protein: CASSPGSKQFF

D gene: TRBD1
J gene: TRBJ1-5
clone size: .
V gene: TRBV5-1
CDR3 DNA: TGCGCCAGCAGCCCCCTAAAGACAGGGCCTCGCAATCAGCCCCAGCATTTT
CDR3 protein: CASSPLKTGPRNQPQHF

D gene: TRBD1
J gene: TRBJ2-7
clone size: .
V gene: TRBV19
CDR3 DNA: TGTGCCAGTAGGGGGGACAGCGTGGCCTACGAGCAGTACTTC
CDR3 protein: CASRGDSVAYEQYF

D gene: TRBD1
J gene: TRBJ1-5
clone size: few
V gene: TRBV7-2
CDR3 DNA: TGTGCCAGCAGCTTCGACAGGGTTGGCAATCAGCCCCAGCATTTT
CDR3 protein: CASSFDRVGNQPQHF

D gene: TRBD1
J gene: TRBJ2-7
clone size: few
V gene: TRBV27
CDR3 DNA: TGTGCCAGCAGAGCGACTCGGGACAGCTCCTACGAGCAGTACTTC
CDR3 protein: CASRATRDSSYEQYF

D gene: TRBD2
J gene: TRBJ2-1
clone size: few
V gene: TRBV11-2
CDR3 DNA: TGTGCCAGCAGCTTCGTAGCGGGAGGGCCCGAGGGTGAGCAGTTCTTC
CDR3 protein: CASSFVAGGPEGEQFF

D gene: TRBD2
J gene: TRBJ2-1
clone size: .
V gene: TRBV7-9
CDR3 DNA: TGTGCCAGCAGCTTACCGGGACTAGCGGGAGTGAATGAGCAGTTCTTC
CDR3 protein: CASSLPGLAGVNEQFF

D gene: .
J gene: TRBJ2-5
clone size: .
V gene: TRBV5-4
CDR3 DNA: TGTGCCAGCAGCTTGACAGGGAGTGGGGAGACCCAGTACTTC
CDR3 protein: CASSLTGSGETQYF

D gene: TRBD1
J gene: TRBJ1-1
clone size: few
V gene: TRBV29-1
CDR3 DNA: TGCAGCGTTGACGACAGGGGGAACACTGAAGCTTTCTTT
CDR3 protein: CSVDDRGNTEAFF

D gene: TRBD1
J gene: TRBJ2-7
clone size: .
V gene: TRBV11-3
CDR3 DNA: TGTGCCAGCAGCAAACAGGGGGCGTACGGCTACGAGCAGTACTTC
CDR3 protein: CASSKQGAYGYEQYF

D gene: TRBD1
J gene: TRBJ2-5
clone size: few
V gene: TRBV5-1
CDR3 DNA: TGCGCCAGCAGCAGGGGACAGGGGGCACGAGAGACCCAGTACTTC
CDR3 protein: CASSRGQGARETQYF

D gene: TRBD2
J gene: TRBJ2-5
clone size: .
V gene: TRBV7-3
CDR3 DNA: TGTGCCAGCAGCTTAATAGCTAGCGGACAAGAGACCCAGTACTTC
CDR3 protein: CASSLIASGQETQYF

D gene: .
J gene: TRBJ1-2
clone size: .
V gene: TRBV7-3
CDR3 DNA: TGTGCCAGCAGCTTCGCCGGACAGAACGGCTACACCTTC
CDR3 protein: CASSFAGQNGYTF

D gene: TRBD2
J gene: TRBJ2-1
clone size: .
V gene: TRBV6-6
CDR3 DNA: TGTGCCAGCAGTTACCTCGCCCGGGAGGGCCATGAGCAGTTCTTC
CDR3 protein: CASSYLAREGHEQFF

D gene: TRBD1
J gene: TRBJ1-1
clone size: few
V gene: TRBV6-5
CDR3 DNA: TGTGCCAGCAGTTCCCGGACAGGGAACACTGAAGCTTTCTTT
CDR3 protein: CASSSRTGNTEAFF

D gene: .
J gene: TRBJ1-1
clone size: few
V gene: TRBV7-2
CDR3 DNA: TGTGCCAGCAGCTTCCTTTCGAACACTGAAGCTTTCTTT
CDR3 protein: CASSFLSNTEAFF

D gene: .
J gene: TRBJ1-2
clone size: many
V gene: TRBV28
CDR3 DNA: TGTGCCAGCAGTCTACAGGACTATGGCTACACCTTC
CDR3 protein: CASSLQDYGYTF

D gene: .
J gene: TRBJ1-5
clone size: .
V gene: TRBV18
CDR3 DNA: TGTGCCAGCTCACCAGCCAGGGGTAGCAATCAGCCCCAGCATTTT
CDR3 protein: CASSPARGSNQPQHF

D gene: .
J gene: TRBJ2-5
clone size: few
V gene: TRBV6-5
CDR3 DNA: TGTGCCAGCAGTTACGTAAATACTTGGGAGACCCAGTACTTC
CDR3 protein: CASSYVNTWETQYF

D gene: TRBD2
J gene: TRBJ2-7
clone size: few
V gene: TRBV30
CDR3 DNA: TGTGCCTGGCAGGCGGGAGGGCGCAGGGGGCAGTACTTC
CDR3 protein: CAWQAGGRRGQYF

D gene: .
J gene: TRBJ1-4
clone size: few
V gene: TRBV10-3
CDR3 DNA: TGTGCCATCAGCAGGTCAACTAATGAAAAACTGTTTTTT
CDR3 protein: CAISRSTNEKLFF

D gene: .
J gene: TRBJ1-1
clone size: .
V gene: TRBV27
CDR3 DNA: TGTGCCAGCAGTTGGAGAACAAAAGCTTTCTTT
CDR3 protein: CASSWRTKAFF

D gene: .
J gene: TRBJ2-7
clone size: .
V gene: TRBV19
CDR3 DNA: TGTGCCAGTAGTATCCCAGGGGCCACGCGGGAGCAGTACTTC
CDR3 protein: CASSIPGATREQYF

D gene: TRBD1
J gene: TRBJ2-7
clone size: .
V gene: TRBV19
CDR3 DNA: TGTGCCAGTAGTCTAACAGGGGTAACCTACGAGCAGTACTTC
CDR3 protein: CASSLTGVTYEQYF

D gene: .
J gene: TRBJ1-3
clone size: .
V gene: TRBV7-8
CDR3 DNA: TGTGCCAGCAGCGCCTATCGTGGCGGAAACTCTGGAAACACCATATATTTT
CDR3 protein: CASSAYRGGNSGNTIYF

D gene: .
J gene: TRBJ2-5
clone size: .
V gene: TRBV7-2
CDR3 DNA: TGTGCCAGCAGCTTATCGGGAGCGAGTGAGACCCAGTACTTC
CDR3 protein: CASSLSGASETQYF

D gene: .
J gene: TRBJ1-3
clone size: few
V gene: TRBV5-6
CDR3 DNA: TGTGCCAGCAGCGCATTTAAATACAGTAGCTCTGGAAACACCATATATTTT
CDR3 protein: CASSAFKYSSSGNTIYF

D gene: TRBD1
J gene: TRBJ2-3
clone size: .
V gene: TRBV7-9
CDR3 DNA: TGTGCCAGCAGCTTCTTGGGACAGGGTGTTAGCGCAGATACGCAGTATTTT
CDR3 protein: CASSFLGQGVSADTQYF

D gene: TRBD1
J gene: TRBJ1-1
clone size: few
V gene: TRBV6-1
CDR3 DNA: TGTGCCAGCAGCAGAGACAGGGCAAGTGAAGCTTTCTTT
CDR3 protein: CASSRDRASEAFF

D gene: .
J gene: TRBJ2-7
clone size: .
V gene: TRBV7-2
CDR3 DNA: TGTGCCAGCGGTTGGACTTACGAGCAGTACTTC
CDR3 protein: CASGWTYEQYF

D gene: TRBD1
J gene: TRBJ1-2
clone size: .
V gene: TRBV28
CDR3 DNA: TGTGCCACCTGGACAGGGGGTATAGGCTATGGCTACACCTTC
CDR3 protein: CATWTGGIGYGYTF

D gene: TRBD2
J gene: TRBJ2-1
clone size: few
V gene: TRBV25-1
CDR3 DNA: TGTGCCAGCAGTGAGCGGGAGCTCGTTGATGAGCAGTTCTTC
CDR3 protein: CASSERELVDEQFF

D gene: .
J gene: TRBJ1-5
clone size: few
V gene: TRBV2
CDR3 DNA: TGTGCCAGCAGTGGACACAGGGATCAGCCCCAGCATTTT
CDR3 protein: CASSGHRDQPQHF

D gene: TRBD1
J gene: TRBJ2-5
clone size: many
V gene: TRBV6-5
CDR3 DNA: TGTGCCAGCAGACCGACAGGGGGAGGCGAGACCCAGTACTTC
CDR3 protein: CASRPTGGGETQYF

D gene: TRBD1
J gene: TRBJ1-1
clone size: .
V gene: TRBV7-2
CDR3 DNA: TGTGCCAGCAGCTTAGTGTATCGGACAGGGGCCCCTGAAGCTTTCTTT
CDR3 protein: CASSLVYRTGAPEAFF

D gene: TRBD1
J gene: TRBJ2-7
clone size: .
V gene: TRBV2
CDR3 DNA: TGTGCCAGCAGTGAAGACAGGGGGAGTTCCTACGAGCAGTACTTC
CDR3 protein: CASSEDRGSSYEQYF

D gene: TRBD1
J gene: TRBJ2-7
clone size: few
V gene: TRBV19
CDR3 DNA: TGTGCCAGTAGAGACCCCGGGACAGGGCAGCACGAGCAGTACTTC
CDR3 protein: CASRDPGTGQHEQYF

D gene: .
J gene: TRBJ2-7
clone size: .
V gene: TRBV18
CDR3 DNA: TGTGCCAGCTCACCTAGGCGGGACTCCTACGAGCAGTACTTC
CDR3 protein: CASSPRRDSYEQYF

D gene: .
J gene: TRBJ1-2
clone size: .
V gene: TRBV5-1
CDR3 DNA: TGCGCCAGCAGCTTGGGAGGGGAGGGCCACTATGGCTACACCTTC
CDR3 protein: CASSLGGEGHYGYTF

D gene: .
J gene: TRBJ2-1
clone size: few
V gene: TRBV4-2
CDR3 DNA: TGTGCCAGCAGCCCGCACCGGGAGAATGAGCAGTTCTTC
CDR3 protein: CASSPHRENEQFF

D gene: .
J gene: TRBJ2-3
clone size: many
V gene: TRBV7-9
CDR3 DNA: TGTGCCAGCAGCTTAAATACTGGGGACTCAACCCCGTATTTT
CDR3 protein: CASSLNTGDSTPYF

D gene: TRBD1
J gene: TRBJ1-4
clone size: few
V gene: TRBV6-5
CDR3 DNA: TGTGCCAGCAGTCCGGGACAGGGCCCTGAAAAACTGTTTTTT
CDR3 protein: CASSPGQGPEKLFF

D gene: .
J gene: TRBJ2-7
clone size: .
V gene: TRBV7-2
CDR3 DNA: TGTGCCAGCAGCTTAGGACAGGTTTCCTACGAGCAGTACTTC
CDR3 protein: CASSLGQVSYEQYF

D gene: TRBD2
J gene: TRBJ2-3
clone size: few
V gene: TRBV7-9
CDR3 DNA: TGTGCCAGCAGCACTCGGGGACTAGCGGGATATCTTACGCAGTATTTT
CDR3 protein: CASSTRGLAGYLTQYF

D gene: TRBD1
J gene: TRBJ2-1
clone size: few
V gene: TRBV30
CDR3 DNA: TGTGCCTGGGACAGGGCTGACTCGGGCAATGAGCAGTTCTTC
CDR3 protein: CAWDRADSGNEQFF

D gene: .
J gene: TRBJ1-1
clone size: few
V gene: TRBV5-4
CDR3 DNA: TGTGCCAGCAGCTTGGATTACACGAACACTGAAGCTTTCTTT
CDR3 protein: CASSLDYTNTEAFF